The entry that follows covers one TCR beta chain sequence. The data stem from a study of shared clonotypes between healthy human individuals. Clones were read by immunoSEQ multiplex PCR, and TCRdb kept only the in-frame ones, dropping some. The table records fewer than 2.5 million clones, roughly 93% of them present only once. The material sequenced was naive CD4+ T cells from PBMCs. This sample's subset: CD45RA+ positively selected. The receptor's source is a man aged 18 to 30 in good health. Some clones in this sample may be carry-over from other donors' samples.

CDR3 bases: TGTGCCAGCAGTTATGGAAGGAACTACGAGCAGTACTTC. It codes for CASSYGRNYEQYF. The chain couples TRBV6-5 to TRBJ2-7; D unresolved. CDR3 size: 13 residues. The V gene's germline CDR1 is MNHEY and CDR2 SVGAGI. The V and J ends lost 3 bases and 3 bases respectively, with 9 bases between them.